The 5 T cell receptor beta chains below come from one sample, sequenced in a study of a mutant IDH1 vaccine in newly diagnosed glioma. This sample's time point: week 23, last vaccination. A 20-mer mutant IDH1 peptide at 300 ug was injected subcutaneously with topical imiquimod. This table comes from immunoSEQ multiplex PCR, and its TCRdb copy is limited to in-frame clones, with some not included. The sample has about 54,000 clones; 80% are singletons. Their recognized antigens are unknown. The sequencing used PBMCs, collected from a glioma patient whose treatment included an IDH1 peptide vaccine. The receptor source for this set is a man aged 35-49 years with glioma.

J is TRBJ1-6 and V is TRBV19, with a possible D match to TRBD1 (5 bases). Trimming took off 7 bases at V and 1 base at J, with 11 bases between the two ends. Germline values: CDR1 LNHDA, CDR2 SQIVND (reference sequence). The CDR3 has 15 amino acids. The CDR3 reads CASTMEGSYNSPLHF. CDR3 nucleotides: TGTGCCAGTACCATGGAGGGGTCCTATAATTCACCCCTCCACTTT.

This chain links TRBV9 with TRBJ2-3; possible D gene TRBD2, 5 bases. Trimming cost V 2 bases and J 1 base, with 8 bases left between them. This CDR3 has 14 amino acids. Looked up from germline, CDR1 is SGDLS and CDR2 is YYNGEE. Here the CDR3 DNA reads TGTGCCAGCAGCGTTAGCGTACGCACAGATACGCAGTATTTT. Protein sequence: CASSVSVRTDTQYF.

This chain uses TRBV6-5 with TRBJ2-7; D unresolved. The CDR3 is made up of 15 amino acids. V was shortened by 0 bases and J by 3 bases, with 12 bases between the two germline ends. From germline, CDR1 is MNHEY and CDR2 SVGAGI. The CDR3 bases are TGTGCCAGCAGTTACTCTTGGCTAGGGAACTACGAGCAGTACTTC. The encoded protein is CASSYSWLGNYEQYF.

The chain joins TRBV5-6 to TRBJ2-7; D unresolved. V dropped 3 bases and J dropped 3 bases, with 7 bases sitting between them. Looked up from germline, CDR1 is SGHDT and CDR2 is YYEEEE. The CDR3 has 12 residues. CDR3 nucleotides: TGTGCCAGCAGCTGGAACCTCTACGAGCAGTACTTC. This codes for CASSWNLYEQYF. Full variable domain (remainder filled in from reference TRBV5-6 and TRBJ2-7): DAGVTQSPTHLIKTRGQQVTLRCSPKSGHDTVSWYQQALGQGPQFIFQYYEEEERQRGNFPDRFSGHQFPNYSSELNVNALLLGDSALYLCASSWNLYEQYFGPGTRLTVT.

V and J are TRBV18 and TRBJ1-2; TRBD1 is a possible D gene (6 bases). This CDR3 has 16 residues. Germline V gene data show CDR1 as KGHSH and CDR2 as LQKENI. V lost 0 bases and J lost 0, with 11 bases in between. For the CDR3, the DNA is TGTGCCAGCTCACCACCCGGACAGAGAGCTAACTATGGCTACACCTTC. Protein: CASSPPGQRANYGYTF.